The rows below give T cell receptor beta chains drawn from one sample of a study of cytotoxic CD8 clonotypes in ibrutinib-treated CLL. Data came from immunoSEQ multiplex PCR; TCRdb stores just in-frame clones and leaves some out. Found here are about 76,000 clones, roughly 80% of them singletons; the top ten hold about 36%. The sequenced sample was PBMCs, obtained after 24 months of ibrutinib treatment. All receptors come from a human donor with chronic lymphocytic leukemia. The CDR3 runs from the conserved cysteine through the conserved F or W. D genes are given only for firm matches. Rows give clone size only sometimes, using once, few, many, or a class for an expanded clone.

v_gene,j_gene,d_gene,abundance,CDR3nt,CDR3aa
TRBV6-1,TRBJ2-7,TRBD2,.,TGTGCCAGCAGTGTAATGACTAGCGGGTATTCTCTCTCCTACGAGCAGTACTTC,CASSVMTSGYSLSYEQYF
TRBV5-6,TRBJ2-3,TRBD2,.,TGTGCCAGCAGCTTGGGTACTAGCGGCACAGATACGCAGTATTTT,CASSLGTSGTDTQYF
TRBV19,TRBJ1-5,TRBD1,.,TGTGCCAGTAGTATAGTTCGAGGGGGCATCAATCAGCCCCAGCATTTT,CASSIVRGGINQPQHF
TRBV2,TRBJ1-1,.,.,TGTGCCAGCAGTGTCTACGGATGGAACACTGAAGCTTTCTTT,CASSVYGWNTEAFF
TRBV29-1,TRBJ2-2,TRBD2,.,TGCAGCGCCAGCGGGATGAACACCGGGGAGCTGTTTTTT,CSASGMNTGELFF
TRBV5-5,TRBJ2-7,.,.,TGTGCCAGCAGCTTGACATCCCTACGGGAGCAGTACTTC,CASSLTSLREQYF
TRBV28,TRBJ1-2,.,.,TGTGCCAGCAGGCCCGACCCTAACTATGGCTACACCTTC,CASRPDPNYGYTF
TRBV7-6,TRBJ2-1,.,.,TGTGCCAGCAGCTTAGGGGTAGCGAGTGAGCAGTTCTTC,CASSLGVASEQFF
TRBV19,TRBJ2-2,TRBD1,few,TGTGCCAGTAGTAACTTGAGACAGGGGGTCGGGGAGCTGTTTTTT,CASSNLRQGVGELFF
TRBV28,TRBJ1-2,.,.,TGTGCCAGCACCACCCCACCCTATGGCTACACCTTC,CASTTPPYGYTF
TRBV30,TRBJ2-6,.,.,TGTGCCTGGAGTGTACGTGTCTCTGGGGCCAACGTCCTGACTTTC,CAWSVRVSGANVLTF
TRBV29-1,TRBJ2-5,.,few,TGCAGCGTTGAATACGCGGGTGGCCTTACCCAGTACTTC,CSVEYAGGLTQYF
TRBV29-1,TRBJ2-1,.,.,TGCAGCGTGGACCGCACCCCAGGTCGTCGTGAGCAGTTCTTC,CSVDRTPGRREQFF
TRBV15,TRBJ1-1,.,.,TGTGCCACCAGCCTTCGGACGGGTAACACTGAAGCTTTCTTT,CATSLRTGNTEAFF
TRBV11-3,TRBJ2-7,.,.,TGTGCCAGCAGCTTAGATTGGGGGAAAGGCTACGAGCAGTACTTC,CASSLDWGKGYEQYF
TRBV12-1,TRBJ2-1,.,few,TGTGCCAGCAGCTTTGAACACAATGAGCAGTTCTTC,CASSFEHNEQFF
TRBV7-9,TRBJ2-1,.,.,TGTGCCAGCCGCCCTGGGGAGTACAATGAGCAGTTCTTC,CASRPGEYNEQFF
TRBV9,TRBJ2-4,.,few,TGTGCCAGCCAACCTGGTTCGGACATTCAGTACTTC,CASQPGSDIQYF
TRBV30,TRBJ2-1,TRBD2,.,TGTGCCTGGAGCCGACTAGCGGGGATCTACAATGAGCAGTTCTTC,CAWSRLAGIYNEQFF
TRBV14,TRBJ1-1,.,.,TGTGCCAGCAGCCAACGACGGGGCCTCACTGAAGCTTTCTTT,CASSQRRGLTEAFF
TRBV29-1,TRBJ2-1,TRBD1,.,TGCAGCCAGGGACAGGGGACAGGGCGAGGTCGTCCATACAATGAGCAGTTCTTC,CSQGQGTGRGRPYNEQFF
TRBV29-1,TRBJ1-2,TRBD1,few,TGCAGCGTTGGCGGAGACAGGGACTATGGCTACACCTTC,CSVGGDRDYGYTF
TRBV28,TRBJ2-1,TRBD2,.,TGTGCCAGCAGTCTAACCGGGACTAGCGGGGGAGCTGAGCAGTTCTTC,CASSLTGTSGGAEQFF